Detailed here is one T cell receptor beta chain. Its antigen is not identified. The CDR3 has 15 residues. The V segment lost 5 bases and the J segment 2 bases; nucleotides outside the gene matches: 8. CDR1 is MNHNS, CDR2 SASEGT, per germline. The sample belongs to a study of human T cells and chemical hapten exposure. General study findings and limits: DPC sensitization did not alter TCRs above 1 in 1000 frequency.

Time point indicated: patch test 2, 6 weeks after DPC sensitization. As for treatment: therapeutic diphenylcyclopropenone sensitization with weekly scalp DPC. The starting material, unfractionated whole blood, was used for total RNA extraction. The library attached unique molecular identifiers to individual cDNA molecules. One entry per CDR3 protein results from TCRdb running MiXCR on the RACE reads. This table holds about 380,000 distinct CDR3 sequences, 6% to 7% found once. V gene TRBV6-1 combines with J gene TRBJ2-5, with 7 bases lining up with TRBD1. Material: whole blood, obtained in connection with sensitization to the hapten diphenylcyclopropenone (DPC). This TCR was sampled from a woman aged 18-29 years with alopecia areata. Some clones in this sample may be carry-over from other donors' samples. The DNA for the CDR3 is TGTGCCAGCAGTCTATTCGGACAGGCACAAGAGACCCAGTACTTC. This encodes CASSLFGQAQETQYF.